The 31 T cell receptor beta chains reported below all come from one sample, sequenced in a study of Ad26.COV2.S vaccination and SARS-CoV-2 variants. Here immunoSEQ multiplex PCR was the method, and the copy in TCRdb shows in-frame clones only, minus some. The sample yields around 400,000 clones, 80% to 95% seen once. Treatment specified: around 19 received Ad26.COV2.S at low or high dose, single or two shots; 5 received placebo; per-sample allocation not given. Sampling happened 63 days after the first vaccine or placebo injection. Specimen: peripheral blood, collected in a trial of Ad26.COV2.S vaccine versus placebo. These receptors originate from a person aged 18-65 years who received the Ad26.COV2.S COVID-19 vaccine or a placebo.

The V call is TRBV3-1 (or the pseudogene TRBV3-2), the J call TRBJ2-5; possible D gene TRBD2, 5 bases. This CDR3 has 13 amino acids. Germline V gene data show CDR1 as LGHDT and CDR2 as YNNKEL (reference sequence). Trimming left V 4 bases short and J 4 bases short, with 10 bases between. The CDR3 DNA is TGTGCCAGCAGCCTAGGAGGAGGAGAGACCCAGTACTTC. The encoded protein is CASSLGGGETQYF.

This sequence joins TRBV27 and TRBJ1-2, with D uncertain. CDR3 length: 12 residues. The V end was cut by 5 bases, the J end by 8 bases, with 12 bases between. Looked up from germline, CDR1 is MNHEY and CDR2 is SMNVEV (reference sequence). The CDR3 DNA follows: TGTGCCAGCAGTAAGCCCGGGTGGGGCTACACCTTC. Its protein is CASSKPGWGYTF.

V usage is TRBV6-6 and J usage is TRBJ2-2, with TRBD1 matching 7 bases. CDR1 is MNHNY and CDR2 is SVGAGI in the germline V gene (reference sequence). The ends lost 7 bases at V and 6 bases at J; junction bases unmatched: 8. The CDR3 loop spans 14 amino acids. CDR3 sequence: CASKETGSAGELFF. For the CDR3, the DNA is TGTGCCAGCAAGGAGACAGGGAGCGCCGGGGAGCTGTTTTTT.

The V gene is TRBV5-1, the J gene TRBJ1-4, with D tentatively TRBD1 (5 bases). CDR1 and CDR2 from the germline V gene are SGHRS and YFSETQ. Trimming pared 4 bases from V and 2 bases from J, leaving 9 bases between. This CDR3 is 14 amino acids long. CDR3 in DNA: TGCGCCAGCAGCGTTGGGGGGACTAATGAAAAACTGTTTTTT. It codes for CASSVGGTNEKLFF.

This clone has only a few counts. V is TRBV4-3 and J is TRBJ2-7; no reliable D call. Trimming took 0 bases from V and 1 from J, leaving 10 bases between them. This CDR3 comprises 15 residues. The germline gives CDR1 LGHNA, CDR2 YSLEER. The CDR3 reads CASSQDLGRSYEQYF. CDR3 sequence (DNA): TGCGCCAGCAGCCAAGATCTTGGCAGGTCCTACGAGCAGTACTTC.

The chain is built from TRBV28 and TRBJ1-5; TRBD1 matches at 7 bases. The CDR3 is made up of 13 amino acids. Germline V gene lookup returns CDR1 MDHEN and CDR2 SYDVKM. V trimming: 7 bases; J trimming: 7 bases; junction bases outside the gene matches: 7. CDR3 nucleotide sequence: TGTGCCAGCAACTCACAGGGGAACCAGCCCCAGCATTTT. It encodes CASNSQGNQPQHF. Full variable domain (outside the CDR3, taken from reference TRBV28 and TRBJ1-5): DVKVTQSSRYLVKRTGEKVFLECVQDMDHENMFWYRQDPGLGLRLIYFSYDVKMKEKGDIPEGYSVSREKKERFSLILESASTNQTSMYLCASNSQGNQPQHFGDGTRLSIL.

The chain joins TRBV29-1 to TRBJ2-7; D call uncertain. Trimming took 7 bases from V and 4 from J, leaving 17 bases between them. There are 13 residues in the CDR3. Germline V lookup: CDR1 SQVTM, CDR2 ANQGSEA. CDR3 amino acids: CSAISGIEYEQYF. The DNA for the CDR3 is TGCAGCGCAATTAGTGGGATCGAGTACGAGCAGTACTTC.

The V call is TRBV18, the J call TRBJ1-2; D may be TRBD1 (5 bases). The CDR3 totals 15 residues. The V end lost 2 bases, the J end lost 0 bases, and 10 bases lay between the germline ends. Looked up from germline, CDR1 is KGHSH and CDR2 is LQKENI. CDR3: CASSPTTDPNYGYTF. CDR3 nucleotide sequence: TGTGCCAGCTCACCAACGACAGACCCTAACTATGGCTACACCTTC.

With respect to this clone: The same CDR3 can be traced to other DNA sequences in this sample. CDR3 in DNA: TGTGCCAGCAGCCAAGTTACTAGCGGGAGTTACGAGCAGTACTTC. Encoded protein: CASSQVTSGSYEQYF. The V call is TRBV3-1 (or the pseudogene TRBV3-2), the J call TRBJ2-7; 11 bases agree with TRBD2. Germline V lookup: CDR1 LGHDT, CDR2 YNNKEL (reference sequence). This CDR3 spans 15 amino acids. V trimming: 1 base; J trimming: 4 bases; junction bases outside the gene matches: 3.

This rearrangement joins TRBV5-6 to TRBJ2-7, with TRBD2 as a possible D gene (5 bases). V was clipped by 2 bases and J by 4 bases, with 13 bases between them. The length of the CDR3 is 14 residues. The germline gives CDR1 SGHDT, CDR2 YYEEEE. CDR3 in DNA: TGTGCCAGCAGCTTTGGCGGAGGTGGGTACGAGCAGTACTTC. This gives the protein CASSFGGGGYEQYF.

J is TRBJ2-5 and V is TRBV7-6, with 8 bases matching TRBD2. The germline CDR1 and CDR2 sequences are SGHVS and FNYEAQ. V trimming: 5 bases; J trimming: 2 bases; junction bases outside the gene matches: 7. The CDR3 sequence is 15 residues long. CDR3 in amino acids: CASSTASGQQETQYF. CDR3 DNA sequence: TGTGCCAGCAGCACCGCTAGCGGGCAACAAGAGACCCAGTACTTC.

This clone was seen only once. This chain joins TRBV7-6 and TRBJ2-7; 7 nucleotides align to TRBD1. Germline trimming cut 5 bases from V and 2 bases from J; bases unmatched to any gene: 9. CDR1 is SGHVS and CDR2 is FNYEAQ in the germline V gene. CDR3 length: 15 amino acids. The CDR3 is CASSENRDSPYEQYF. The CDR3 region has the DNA TGTGCCAGCAGCGAGAACCGGGACAGCCCCTACGAGCAGTACTTC.

The CDR3 region has the DNA TGTGCCAGCAGCCTCGGGTACAATGAGCAGTTCTTC. The encoded protein is CASSLGYNEQFF. The chain employs TRBV11-3 and TRBJ2-1, with D hard to call. Germline CDR1 SGHNT, CDR2 YENEEA. The V gene lost 5 bases and the J gene lost 4 bases, with 6 bases spanning the gap. The CDR3 has 12 amino acids.

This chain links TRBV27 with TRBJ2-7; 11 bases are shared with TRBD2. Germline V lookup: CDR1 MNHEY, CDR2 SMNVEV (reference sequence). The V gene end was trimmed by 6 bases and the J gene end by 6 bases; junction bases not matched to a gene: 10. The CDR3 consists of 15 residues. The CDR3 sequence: CASRGLVAGGLEQYF. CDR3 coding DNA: TGTGCCAGCAGAGGCCTGGTAGCGGGAGGGCTCGAGCAGTACTTC.

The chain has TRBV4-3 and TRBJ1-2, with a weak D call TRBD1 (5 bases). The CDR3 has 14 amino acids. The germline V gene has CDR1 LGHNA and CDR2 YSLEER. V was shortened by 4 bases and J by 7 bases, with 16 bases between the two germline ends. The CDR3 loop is CASSLQQADSGYTF. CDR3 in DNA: TGCGCCAGCAGCCTGCAACAGGCTGATTCTGGCTACACCTTC.

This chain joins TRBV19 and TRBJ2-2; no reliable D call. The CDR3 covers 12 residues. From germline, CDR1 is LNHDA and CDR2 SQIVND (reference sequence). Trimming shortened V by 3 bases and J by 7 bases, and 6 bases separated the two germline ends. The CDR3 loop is CASSIRDGELFF. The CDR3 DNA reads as TGTGCCAGTAGTATTAGGGACGGGGAGCTGTTTTTT.

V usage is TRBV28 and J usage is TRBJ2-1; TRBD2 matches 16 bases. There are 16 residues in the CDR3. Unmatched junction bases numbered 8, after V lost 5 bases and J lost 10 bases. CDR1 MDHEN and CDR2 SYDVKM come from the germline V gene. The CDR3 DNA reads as TGTGCCAGCAGTCCGGTAGGGACTAGCGGGAGGGACGAGCAGTTCTTC. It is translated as CASSPVGTSGRDEQFF.

CDR3: CASSRTSGNGELFF. Here the CDR3 DNA reads TGTGCCAGCAGTAGGACTAGCGGGAACGGGGAGCTGTTTTTT. The chain is built from TRBV6-5 and TRBJ2-2; 12 nucleotides agree with TRBD2. The CDR3 runs to 14 residues. With V trimmed by 5 bases and J by 7 bases, 2 bases remained unmatched. Germline-derived CDR1 and CDR2 are MNHEY and SVGAGI.

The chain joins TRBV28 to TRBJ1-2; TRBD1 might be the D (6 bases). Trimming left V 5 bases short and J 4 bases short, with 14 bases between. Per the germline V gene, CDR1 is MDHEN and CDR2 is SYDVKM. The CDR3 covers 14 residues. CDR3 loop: CASSVTDSVYGYTF. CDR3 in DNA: TGTGCCAGCAGTGTCACGGACAGCGTCTATGGCTACACCTTC.

The CDR3 protein is CASSLDWSRTGYEQYF. CDR3 bases: TGTGCCAGCAGCTTAGATTGGAGCAGGACGGGATACGAGCAGTACTTC. This chain links TRBV11-2 with TRBJ2-7; TRBD2 is a possible D gene (5 bases). V was clipped by 0 bases and J by 4 bases, with 16 bases between them. The V gene's germline CDR1 is SGHAT and CDR2 FQNNGV. There are 16 residues in the CDR3.

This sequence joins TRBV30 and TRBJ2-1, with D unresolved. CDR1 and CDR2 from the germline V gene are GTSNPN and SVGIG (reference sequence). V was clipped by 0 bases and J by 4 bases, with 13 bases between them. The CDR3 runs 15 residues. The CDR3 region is CAWSVGGVGYNEQFF. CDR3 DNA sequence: TGTGCCTGGAGTGTAGGTGGGGTCGGGTACAATGAGCAGTTCTTC.

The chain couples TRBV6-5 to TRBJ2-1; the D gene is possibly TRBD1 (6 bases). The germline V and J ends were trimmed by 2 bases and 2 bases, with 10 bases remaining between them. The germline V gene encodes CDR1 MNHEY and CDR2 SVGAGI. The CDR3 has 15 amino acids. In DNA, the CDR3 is TGTGCCAGCAGTTACCAGGGGTCCCCCTACAATGAGCAGTTCTTC. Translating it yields CASSYQGSPYNEQFF.

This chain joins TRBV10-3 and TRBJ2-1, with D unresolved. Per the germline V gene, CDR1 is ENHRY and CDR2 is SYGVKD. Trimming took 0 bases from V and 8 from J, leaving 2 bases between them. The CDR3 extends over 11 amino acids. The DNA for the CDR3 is TGTGCCATCAGTGAGTCACATGAGCAGTTCTTC. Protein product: CAISESHEQFF.

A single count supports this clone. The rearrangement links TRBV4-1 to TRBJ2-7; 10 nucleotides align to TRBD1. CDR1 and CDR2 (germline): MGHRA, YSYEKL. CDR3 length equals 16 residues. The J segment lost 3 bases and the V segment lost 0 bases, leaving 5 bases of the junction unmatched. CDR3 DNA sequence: TGCGCCAGCAGCCAAGAGGGGGGACAGGGGCTCTACGAGCAGTACTTC. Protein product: CASSQEGGQGLYEQYF.

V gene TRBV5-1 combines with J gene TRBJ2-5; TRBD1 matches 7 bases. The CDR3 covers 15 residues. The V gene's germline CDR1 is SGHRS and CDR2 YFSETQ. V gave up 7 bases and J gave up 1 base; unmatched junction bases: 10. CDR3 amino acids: CASGRQGDPQETQYF. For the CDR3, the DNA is TGCGCCAGCGGTCGGCAGGGGGATCCCCAAGAGACCCAGTACTTC.

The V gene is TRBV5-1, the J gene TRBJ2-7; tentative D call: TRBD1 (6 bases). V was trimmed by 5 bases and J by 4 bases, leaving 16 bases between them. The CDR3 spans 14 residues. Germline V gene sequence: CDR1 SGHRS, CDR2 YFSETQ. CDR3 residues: CASRGGQQAYEQYF. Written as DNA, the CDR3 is TGCGCCAGCAGAGGGGGTCAACAGGCTTACGAGCAGTACTTC.

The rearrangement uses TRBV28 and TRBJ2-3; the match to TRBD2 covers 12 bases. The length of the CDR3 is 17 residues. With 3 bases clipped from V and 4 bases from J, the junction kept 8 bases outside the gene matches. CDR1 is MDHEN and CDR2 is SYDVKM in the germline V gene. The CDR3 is CASSLGTLAGGPDTQYF. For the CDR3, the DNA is TGTGCCAGCAGTTTGGGAACCCTAGCGGGAGGGCCAGATACGCAGTATTTT.

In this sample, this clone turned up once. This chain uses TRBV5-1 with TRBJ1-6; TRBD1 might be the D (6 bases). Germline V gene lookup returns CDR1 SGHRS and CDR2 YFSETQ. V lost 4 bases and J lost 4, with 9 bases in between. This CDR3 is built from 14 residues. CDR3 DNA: TGCGCCAGCAGCCCCGGACAGTATAATTCACCCCTCCACTTT. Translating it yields CASSPGQYNSPLHF.

The chain's CDR3 is CASSLVTGYEQYF. For the CDR3, the DNA is TGTGCCAGCAGCTTAGTCACAGGCTACGAGCAGTACTTC. The chain recombines TRBV11-2 with TRBJ2-7, with D perhaps TRBD1 (5 bases). The length of the CDR3 is 13 residues. Trimming left V 1 base short and J 3 bases short, with 7 bases between. CDR1 is SGHAT and CDR2 is FQNNGV in the germline V gene.

The CDR3 DNA sequence: TGTGCCAGCAGCTTAGCTAATCTGGAGACCCAGTACTTC. The encoded protein is CASSLANLETQYF. This chain joins TRBV7-9 and TRBJ2-5; D not resolved. CDR1 is SEHNR, CDR2 FQNEAQ, per germline (reference sequence). The length of the CDR3 is 13 residues. The ends were cut back, 0 bases at V and 5 bases at J, with 7 bases in the middle.

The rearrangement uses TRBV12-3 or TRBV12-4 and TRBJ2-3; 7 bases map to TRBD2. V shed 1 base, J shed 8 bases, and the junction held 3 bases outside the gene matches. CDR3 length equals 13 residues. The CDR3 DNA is TGTGCCAGCAGTTTAGGGGGGAGGGGTACGCAGTATTTT. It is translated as CASSLGGRGTQYF.